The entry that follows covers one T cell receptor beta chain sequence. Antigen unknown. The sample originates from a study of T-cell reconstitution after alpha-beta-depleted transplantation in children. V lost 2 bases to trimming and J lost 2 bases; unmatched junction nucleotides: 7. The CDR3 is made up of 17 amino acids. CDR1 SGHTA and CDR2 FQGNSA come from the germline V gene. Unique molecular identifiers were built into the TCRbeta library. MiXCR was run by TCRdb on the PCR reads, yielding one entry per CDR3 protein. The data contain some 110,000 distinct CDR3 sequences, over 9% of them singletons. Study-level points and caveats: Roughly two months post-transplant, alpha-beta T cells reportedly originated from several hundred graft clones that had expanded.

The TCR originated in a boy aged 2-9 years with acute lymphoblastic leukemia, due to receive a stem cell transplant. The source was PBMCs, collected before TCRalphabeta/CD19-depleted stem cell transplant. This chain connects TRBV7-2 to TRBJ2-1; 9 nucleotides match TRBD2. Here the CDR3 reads CASSLWGSGSPYNEQFF. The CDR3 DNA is TGTGCCAGCAGCTTATGGGGTAGCGGGAGCCCCTACAATGAGCAGTTCTTC.